The T cell receptor (beta chain) under discussion was sequenced for a study of blood T cell repertoires in COVID-19. In the study overall: From the United States, Italy and Spain came samples of acute and convalescent COVID-19. Sources were T cells, B-cell-depleted T cells, or PBMCs; the material itself was cDNA or gDNA.

The CDR3 is 13 residues long. Losses at the gene ends were 7 bases for V and 0 bases for J; bases not matched to a gene: 6. Germline V lookup: CDR1 GTSNPN, CDR2 SVGIG (reference sequence). Authors' analysis steps: Estimated nucleated cell counts came from reference gene primer amplification. Sequenced by immunoSEQ multiplex PCR; TCRdb stores in-frame clones only, minus some. D and trimming were read from the DNA, whereas the V and J calls and clone size are those reported in that table. The top ten hold around 3% of the sample, which has a few hundred thousand clones, 65% to 85% seen once. The clonotype was recovered from a woman aged 25 to 39 who had recovered from COVID-19. Sequenced input: peripheral blood. The chain joins TRBV30 to TRBJ2-7; 7 bases line up with TRBD1. In nucleotides, the CDR3 is TGTGCCTCCATCGGGGACAGCTCCTACGAGCAGTACTTC. It yields the protein CASIGDSSYEQYF. The whole variable domain, remainder taken from reference TRBV30 and TRBJ2-7, is SQTIHQWPATLVQPVGSPLSLECTVEGTSNPNLYWYRQAAGRGLQLLFYSVGIGQISSEVPQNLSASRPQDRQFILSSKKLLLSDSGFYLCASIGDSSYEQYFGPGTRLTVT.